Following are 31 T cell receptor beta chains from one sample sequenced in a study of T cells in Graves' hyperthyroidism and ophthalmopathy. Amplified TCR beta CDR3 regions came from RNA transcripts. HTBI primers were the set used in a first-round RT-PCR of the TCR CDR3. One entry per CDR3 protein, called by TCRdb with MiXCR from the multiplex PCR reads. Among approximately 330,000 distinct CDR3 sequences, roughly a fifth were seen once, and the ten largest hold 50%. The sequencing input was blood. These receptors were taken from a woman between 45 and 60 years old with Graves' hyperthyroidism.

The chain is built from TRBV10-3 and TRBJ2-3, with D maybe TRBD2 (6 bases). The V gene lost 5 bases and the J gene lost 2 bases, with 11 bases spanning the gap. The CDR3 is 14 amino acids. Germline V CDR1 and CDR2: ENHRY, SYGVKD. The CDR3 spells CAISSGTPTDTQYF. Here the CDR3 DNA reads TGTGCCATCAGTTCCGGGACTCCCACAGATACGCAGTATTTT.

This clonotype was found many times. CDR3 nucleotide sequence: TGTGCCAGCGCGCAGAGCAATCAGCCCCAGCATTTT. It encodes CASAQSNQPQHF. This rearrangement joins TRBV6-1 to TRBJ1-5; no reliable D call. The CDR3 spans 12 residues. CDR1 MNHNS and CDR2 SASEGT come from the germline V gene. V was pared by 8 bases and J by 1 base, with 6 bases between.

This chain links TRBV5-1 with TRBJ2-7, with D possibly being TRBD1 (6 bases). V was pared by 0 bases and J by 5 bases, with 15 bases between. This CDR3 has 15 amino acids. From germline, CDR1 is SGHRS and CDR2 YFSETQ. The CDR3, as DNA: TGCGCCAGCAGCTTGGAAGGCAGGGGACGGAACGAGCAGTACTTC. Its protein is CASSLEGRGRNEQYF.

There are a few counts of this clonotype. The chain employs TRBV5-1 and TRBJ1-2; 8 nucleotides line up with TRBD1. V was clipped by 5 bases and J by 0 bases; unmatched bases: 3. This CDR3 is built from 14 residues. CDR1 and CDR2 (germline): SGHRS, YFSETQ. CDR3 sequence reads: CASRGDRTNYGYTF. The DNA for the CDR3 is TGCGCCAGCAGGGGGGACAGGACTAACTATGGCTACACCTTC.

This clonotype showed up many times. This chain uses TRBV7-3 with TRBJ2-2; 15 nucleotides agree with TRBD2. The junction had 6 bases not matched to a gene; V was cut back by 5 bases and J by 5 bases. The germline V gene encodes CDR1 SGHTA and CDR2 FQGTGA. The CDR3 has 17 amino acids. The chain's CDR3 is CASSAGLAGGPTGELFF. CDR3 bases: TGTGCCAGCAGCGCCGGACTAGCGGGAGGGCCAACCGGGGAGCTGTTTTTT. The full variable domain, with the rest looked up from reference TRBV7-3 and TRBJ2-2, is GAGVSQTPSNKVTEKGKYVELRCDPISGHTALYWYRQSLGQGPEFLIYFQGTGAADDSGLPNDRFFAVRPEGSVSTLKIQRTERGDSAVYLCASSAGLAGGPTGELFFGEGSRLTVL.

There are many counts of this clonotype. The chain carries TRBV20-1 and TRBJ2-4; weak D call: TRBD2 (5 bases). This CDR3 comprises 14 residues. The germline V and J ends were trimmed by 3 bases and 5 bases, with 14 bases remaining between them. Germline assignment: CDR1 DFQATT and CDR2 SNEGSKA (reference sequence). DNA for the CDR3: TGCAGTGCTAGGCCGGGAATGGTCCAAAACATTCAGTACTTC. Its translation is CSARPGMVQNIQYF.

The table lists this clonotype with many counts. The V and J genes are TRBV3-1 and TRBJ2-3; 8 bases map to TRBD1. This CDR3 has 14 amino acids. Germline V lookup: CDR1 LGHDT, CDR2 YNNKEL (reference sequence). After removal of 3 bases from V and 1 base from J, the junction contained 0 bases not matched to a gene. CDR3 loop: CASSQGQGTDTQYF. CDR3 nucleotide sequence: TGTGCCAGCAGCCAGGGACAGGGCACAGATACGCAGTATTTT.

V usage is TRBV20-1 and J usage is TRBJ1-5; no clear D gene. Germline CDR1 DFQATT, CDR2 SNEGSKA (reference sequence). Trimming left V 1 base short and J 6 bases short, with 13 bases between. The CDR3 runs 14 residues. DNA for the CDR3: TGCAGTGCTAGAGGAGAAGGCCCTGGTCAGCCCCAGCATTTT. Translation gives CSARGEGPGQPQHF.

In the case of this clonotype: A much larger clone sits a single nucleotide away, making a read error possible. This chain uses TRBV7-3 with TRBJ2-1; weak D call: TRBD1 (6 bases). Germline assignment: CDR1 SGHTA and CDR2 FQGTGA. The CDR3 has 16 amino acids. CDR3 region: CASSLTTGLQSNEQLF. Here the CDR3 DNA reads TGTGCCAGCAGCTTAACGACAGGACTTCAGAGCAATGAGCAGCTCTTC. The variable domain in full, completed from reference TRBV7-3 and TRBJ2-1, reads GAGVSQTPSNKVTEKGKYVELRCDPISGHTALYWYRQSLGQGPEFLIYFQGTGAADDSGLPNDRFFAVRPEGSVSTLKIQRTERGDSAVYLCASSLTTGLQSNEQLFGPGTRLTVL.

This clonotype has just one count. This may come from a read error, since a much larger clone is one base off. This chain links TRBV3-1 with TRBJ1-1; D uncertain. The CDR3 has 13 residues. The germline CDR1 and CDR2 sequences are LGHDT and YNNKEL (reference sequence). CDR3: CVSSQWAGTEAFF. The CDR3, as DNA: TGTGTCAGCAGCCAATGGGCGGGCACTGAAGCTTTCTTT.

The chain has TRBV19 and TRBJ2-3, with unresolved D. Germline CDR1 reads LNHDA; CDR2 reads SQIVND (reference sequence). Trimming shortened V by 5 bases and J by 0 bases, and 15 bases separated the two germline ends. This CDR3 comprises 16 residues. The CDR3 spells CASSDAGPASTDTQYF. The CDR3 region has the DNA TGTGCCAGTAGTGATGCCGGGCCAGCCAGCACAGATACGCAGTATTTT.

This clonotype was seen a few times. The J gene is TRBJ1-5, the V gene TRBV20-1; 12 nucleotides line up with TRBD1. The CDR3 is 18 amino acids. The ends lost 3 bases at V and 0 bases at J; junction bases unmatched: 9. Per the germline V gene, CDR1 is DFQATT and CDR2 is SNEGSKA (reference sequence). The CDR3 nucleotides read TGCAGTGCTAGGAAGCACGGGACAGGGGGCGGTAGCAATCAGCCCCAGCATTTT. Its translation: CSARKHGTGGGSNQPQHF.

This clonotype was detected many times. The CDR3 DNA follows: TGTGCCAGCAAACAGGGAGGGACTGAAGCTTTCTTT. This gives the protein CASKQGGTEAFF. This chain uses TRBV6-1 with TRBJ1-1, with a weak D call TRBD1 (6 bases). V was cut by 7 bases and J by 5 bases, with 11 bases left in between. CDR1 and CDR2 (germline): MNHNS, SASEGT. This CDR3 is 12 amino acids long.

The chain carries TRBV10-3 and TRBJ2-6; D may be TRBD1 (6 bases). The length of the CDR3 is 16 residues. The V end lost 6 bases, the J end lost 0 bases, and 12 bases lay between the germline ends. Germline CDR1 and CDR2: ENHRY and SYGVKD. CDR3 sequence: CAISRDTSSGANVLTF. The CDR3 nucleotides are TGTGCCATCAGCCGGGACACTAGCTCTGGGGCCAACGTCCTGACTTTC.

This clonotype was picked up many times. The chain joins TRBV6-1 to TRBJ2-5; D uncertain. In germline, CDR1 is MNHNS, CDR2 SASEGT. The length of the CDR3 is 14 residues. Trimming cost V 1 base and J 5 bases, with 11 bases left between them. CDR3 nucleotides: TGTGCCAGCAGTGAAGGGGCGGTAAGCGAGACCCAGTACTTC. This translates into CASSEGAVSETQYF.

Ten or more counts support this clonotype. This rearrangement joins TRBV28 to TRBJ1-4; possibly TRBD1 for D (5 bases). CDR1 is MDHEN, CDR2 SYDVKM, per germline. This CDR3 has 14 residues. With 6 bases removed from V and 7 bases from J, the gap between germline ends came to 15 bases. This CDR3 reads CASRDRWRGEKLFF. CDR3 bases: TGTGCCAGCAGGGACCGATGGAGGGGTGAAAAACTGTTTTTT.

There are a few counts of this clonotype. CDR3 DNA sequence: TGTGCCAGCAGCTTAGCTGCGGGACTAGGGAACAATGAGCAGTTCTTC. Its translation is CASSLAAGLGNNEQFF. The rearrangement joins TRBV7-2 to TRBJ2-1; TRBD2 aligns across 8 bases. Germline trimming cut 0 bases from V and 5 bases from J; bases unmatched to any gene: 6. The germline gives CDR1 SGHTA, CDR2 FQGNSA. CDR3 length: 16 residues.

This clonotype was detected a few times. This chain connects TRBV7-9 to TRBJ2-1; possibly TRBD2 for D (5 bases). Per the germline V gene, CDR1 is SEHNR and CDR2 is FQNEAQ (reference sequence). Trimming removed 1 base from V and 8 bases from J, with 12 bases in between. The CDR3 consists of 14 residues. This chain's CDR3 is CASSLGRASYEQFF. CDR3 coding DNA: TGTGCCAGCAGCTTAGGTAGGGCTAGCTATGAGCAGTTCTTC.

This clonotype was seen many times. The chain uses TRBV3-1 and TRBJ1-5; the D is unclear. Per the germline V gene, CDR1 is LGHDT and CDR2 is YNNKEL (reference sequence). V gave up 2 bases and J gave up 7 bases, with 6 bases separating them. The CDR3 runs to 12 residues. The CDR3 DNA reads TGTGCCAGCAGCCAATTAGGCCAGCCCCAGCATTTT. Translating it yields CASSQLGQPQHF.

This clonotype was recorded at least ten times. V is TRBV20-1 and J is TRBJ2-5, with 11 bases lining up with TRBD2. V shed 5 bases, J shed 7 bases, and the junction held 15 bases outside the gene matches. The CDR3 has 16 residues. Per germline, CDR1 DFQATT and CDR2 SNEGSKA (reference sequence). CDR3 bases: TGCAGTGCTGTTGGACTAGCGGGTCCGGAAGGGTGGACCCAGTACTTC. Translating gives CSAVGLAGPEGWTQYF.

This clonotype was picked up a small number of times. CDR3 sequence (DNA): TGTGCCAGCAACTTAGGGGGCGCCGGGTTGGAAAAACTGTTTTTT. It codes for CASNLGGAGLEKLFF. The chain employs TRBV6-2 or TRBV6-3 and TRBJ1-4; 7 nucleotides align to TRBD1. V was pared by 7 bases and J by 8 bases, with 13 bases of the junction left unmatched. The CDR3 extends over 15 amino acids. The germline V gene has CDR1 MNHEY and CDR2 SVGEGT.

Notes on this clonotype: A much bigger clone sits one base away, suggesting this may be a read error. The chain couples TRBV5-1 to TRBJ2-5; maybe TRBD1 (6 bases). Per germline, CDR1 SGHRS and CDR2 YFSETQ. The CDR3 spans 15 residues. CDR3 protein: CTSSLGSQGKETQYF. The CDR3 DNA reads as TGCACCAGCAGCTTGGGAAGTCAGGGGAAAGAGACCCAGTACTTC.

This clonotype appeared many times. The chain is built from TRBV28 and TRBJ2-7; D is undetermined. This CDR3 contains 11 residues. Germline CDR1 and CDR2: MDHEN and SYDVKM. V dropped 6 bases and J dropped 5 bases, with 8 bases sitting between them. CDR3 DNA: TGTGCCAGCAGATTAAATGACGAGCAGTACTTC. Residues: CASRLNDEQYF. Complete variable domain (other parts from reference TRBV28 and TRBJ2-7): DVKVTQSSRYLVKRTGEKVFLECVQDMDHENMFWYRQDPGLGLRLIYFSYDVKMKEKGDIPEGYSVSREKKERFSLILESASTNQTSMYLCASRLNDEQYFGPGTRLTVT.

This clonotype was detected ten times or more. This sequence joins TRBV5-1 and TRBJ1-1, with TRBD1 matching over 10 bases. Germline assignment: CDR1 SGHRS and CDR2 YFSETQ. The CDR3 sequence is 15 residues long. After removal of 4 bases from V and 1 base from J, the junction contained 4 bases not matched to a gene. CDR3 sequence (DNA): TGCGCCAGCAGCGGGACAGGGGTTGAGAACACTGAAGCTTTCTTT. The encoded protein is CASSGTGVENTEAFF.

This chain links TRBV7-9 with TRBJ1-5; 8 nucleotides match TRBD1. Germline loops: CDR1 SEHNR, CDR2 FQNEAQ (reference sequence). The V segment lost 7 bases and the J segment 2 bases; nucleotides outside the gene matches: 4. The CDR3 is 14 amino acids. In DNA, the CDR3 is TGTGCCAGCACCGGGGGACAGGGCAATCAGCCCCAGCATTTT. It specifies CASTGGQGNQPQHF. Based on the CDR3 plus reference TRBV7-9 and TRBJ1-5, the full variable domain is DTGVSQNPRHKITKRGQNVTFRCDPISEHNRLYWYRQTLGQGPEFLTYFQNEAQLEKSRLLSDRFSAERPKGSFSTLEIQRTEQGDSAMYLCASTGGQGNQPQHFGDGTRLSIL.

This chain joins TRBV5-1 and TRBJ1-1, with 10 bases that match TRBD1. The CDR3 is 13 amino acids. Looked up from germline, CDR1 is SGHRS and CDR2 is YFSETQ. The junction had 4 bases not matched to a gene; V was cut back by 7 bases and J by 4 bases. This CDR3 is CASAGTGVTEAFF. CDR3 bases: TGCGCCAGCGCCGGGACAGGGGTCACTGAAGCTTTCTTT.

This clonotype was seen repeatedly, ten times or more. The chain joins TRBV12-3 or TRBV12-4 to TRBJ2-7; 15 bases fit TRBD2. This CDR3 is 15 amino acids long. V shed 7 bases, J shed 4 bases, and the junction held 5 bases outside the gene matches. The CDR3 loop reads CASKRTSGRVYEQYF. The DNA of the CDR3 is TGTGCCAGCAAACGGACTAGCGGGAGGGTATACGAGCAGTACTTC.

The sample holds many counts of this clonotype. The V and J genes are TRBV19 and TRBJ1-1; 7 nucleotides agree with TRBD1. The CDR3 consists of 15 residues. Germline-derived CDR1 and CDR2 are LNHDA and SQIVND (reference sequence). The ends lost 4 bases at V and 1 base at J; junction bases unmatched: 6. The CDR3 nucleotides are TGTGCCAGTAGTACACCTCGACAGGGGAACACTGAAGCTTTCTTT. Translation: CASSTPRQGNTEAFF.

This clonotype appeared a few times. The V gene is TRBV5-6, the J gene TRBJ1-2; TRBD1 matches 7 bases. Looked up from germline, CDR1 is SGHDT and CDR2 is YYEEEE. The trim removed 2 bases at V and 0 bases at J, leaving 7 bases unmatched. This CDR3 comprises 16 residues. The CDR3 loop is CASSFGTVQTNYGYTF. CDR3 DNA sequence: TGTGCCAGCAGCTTTGGGACAGTGCAAACTAACTATGGCTACACCTTC.

This clonotype was recorded a few times. The V call is TRBV7-2, the J call TRBJ1-6, with D unclear. The CDR3 has 15 residues. CDR1 SGHTA and CDR2 FQGNSA come from the germline V gene. Trimming stripped 3 bases from V and 0 bases from J, with 6 bases between. In DNA form, the CDR3 reads TGTGCCAGCAGCTTGGACCGCTCCTATAATTCACCCCTCCACTTT. As protein: CASSLDRSYNSPLHF.

The chain employs TRBV10-3 and TRBJ1-5; a possible D gene is TRBD1 (6 bases). Germline lookup yields CDR1 ENHRY and CDR2 SYGVKD. The length of the CDR3 is 14 residues. Trimming took 10 bases from V and 3 from J, leaving 16 bases between them. CDR3 region: CATWTPGDNQPQHF. CDR3 in DNA: TGTGCCACCTGGACCCCAGGGGACAATCAGCCCCAGCATTTT.